This entry is about one TCR beta chain. The antigen is unknown. This sample is part of a study of T cell clonotyping in hematopoietic cell transplantation. The study, taken as a whole, reports: Recipient TCR diversity dropped after transplant; expanded clonotypes rose from day 30 to 180. No sorting was done, leaving CD4 and CD8 contributions mixed. Broader posttransplant TCR repertoire diversity was predicted by graft donor and pretransplant recipient Inverse Simpson Index values. Few recipient clonotypes overlapped donors; over 95% were de novo at given depth.

The assay was immunoSEQ multiplex PCR, and TCRdb's table has in-frame clones only and misses some. The sample has roughly 12,000 clones, under 50% seen once; the top ten hold 9.5% to 12%. The sequenced material came from peripheral blood mononuclear cells. This receptor was identified in a middle-aged man in good health. Some clones in this sample may be carry-over from other donors' samples.

The DNA for the CDR3 is TGTGCCAGCAGCGTAGCGAGCGGGAGGGGCTACGAGCAGTACTTC. Residues: CASSVASGRGYEQYF. The J gene is TRBJ2-7, the V gene TRBV9; 10 bases fit TRBD2. Per germline, CDR1 SGDLS and CDR2 YYNGEE. The CDR3 is made up of 15 amino acids. Trimming removed 0 bases from V and 3 bases from J; junction bases left unmatched: 3.